This is a list of T cell receptor beta chains from one sample in a study of human T cells and chemical hapten exposure. TCRdb reprocessed the RACE reads via MiXCR and lists one record per CDR3 protein. The sample holds about 26,000 distinct CDR3 sequences, roughly 10% seen once. This specimen consisted of whole blood, obtained in connection with sensitization to the hapten diphenylcyclopropenone (DPC). These receptors came from a man between 25 and 39 years old with alopecia areata. Some clones in this sample may be carry-over from other donors' samples. Both conserved end residues are part of each CDR3. The order of the fields is V gene, clone size, CDR3 length, D gene, J gene, CDR3 protein, CDR3 DNA. A D gene is named only where the DNA matches it firmly. The listing skips clone size in some rows; elsewhere it reads once, few, many or a size class.

V gene: TRBV18; clone size: many; CDR3 length: 16; D gene: TRBD1; J gene: TRBJ2-3; CDR3 protein: CASSRRQGGSTDTQYF; CDR3 DNA: TGTGCCAGCTCACGACGACAGGGGGGGAGCACAGATACGCAGTATTTT
V gene: TRBV18; clone size: many; CDR3 length: 15; D gene: TRBD1; J gene: TRBJ1-5; CDR3 protein: CASSLTGTGGQPQHF; CDR3 DNA: TGTGCCAGCTCACTTACCGGGACAGGAGGTCAGCCCCAGCATTTT
V gene: TRBV12-3/TRBV12-4; clone size: .; CDR3 length: 15; D gene: TRBD2; J gene: TRBJ2-7; CDR3 protein: CASSTWTSQTYEQYF; CDR3 DNA: TGTGCCAGCAGTACCTGGACTAGCCAAACCTACGAGCAGTACTTC
V gene: TRBV9; clone size: .; CDR3 length: 14; D gene: .; J gene: TRBJ2-4; CDR3 protein: CASSRGTAKNIQYF; CDR3 DNA: TGTGCCAGCAGCCGCGGGACAGCCAAAAACATTCAGTACTTC
V gene: TRBV7-2; clone size: .; CDR3 length: 14; D gene: .; J gene: TRBJ1-5; CDR3 protein: CASSLAYGNQPQHF; CDR3 DNA: TGTGCCAGCAGCTTGGCATACGGCAATCAGCCCCAGCATTTT
V gene: TRBV6-5; clone size: few; CDR3 length: 14; D gene: TRBD1; J gene: TRBJ1-2; CDR3 protein: CASRLGQANYGYTF; CDR3 DNA: TGTGCCAGCAGATTAGGACAGGCTAACTATGGCTACACCTTC
V gene: TRBV18; clone size: many; CDR3 length: 15; D gene: .; J gene: TRBJ1-2; CDR3 protein: CASSILQGLGGGYTF; CDR3 DNA: TGTGCCAGCTCAATTCTCCAGGGGCTAGGAGGTGGCTACACCTTC
V gene: TRBV20-1; clone size: many; CDR3 length: 16; D gene: TRBD2; J gene: TRBJ2-1; CDR3 protein: CSASDERTSGRNEQFF; CDR3 DNA: TGCAGTGCTAGTGACGAACGGACTAGCGGGAGGAATGAGCAGTTCTTC
V gene: TRBV11-2; clone size: many; CDR3 length: 16; D gene: TRBD1; J gene: TRBJ1-1; CDR3 protein: CASSFKGASMNTEAFF; CDR3 DNA: TGTGCCAGCAGCTTCAAGGGGGCATCGATGAACACTGAAGCTTTCTTT
V gene: TRBV7-2; clone size: .; CDR3 length: 13; D gene: .; J gene: TRBJ2-1; CDR3 protein: CASSLGVTNEQFF; CDR3 DNA: TGTGCCAGCAGCTTAGGGGTGACCAATGAGCAGTTCTTC
V gene: TRBV9; clone size: many; CDR3 length: 15; D gene: TRBD1; J gene: TRBJ2-7; CDR3 protein: CASSVIPGTAYEQYF; CDR3 DNA: TGTGCCAGCAGCGTTATCCCCGGGACAGCCTACGAGCAGTACTTC
V gene: TRBV19; clone size: few; CDR3 length: 15; D gene: .; J gene: TRBJ2-6; CDR3 protein: CASSIEAAGANVLTF; CDR3 DNA: TGTGCCAGTAGTATAGAGGCAGCTGGGGCCAACGTCCTGACTTTC
V gene: TRBV29-1; clone size: .; CDR3 length: 11; D gene: .; J gene: TRBJ1-1; CDR3 protein: CSAAWGTEAFF; CDR3 DNA: TGCAGCGCGGCTTGGGGCACTGAAGCTTTCTTT
V gene: TRBV20-1; clone size: .; CDR3 length: 13; D gene: .; J gene: TRBJ1-1; CDR3 protein: CSARVEGQHEAFF; CDR3 DNA: TGCAGTGCTAGAGTAGAAGGACAGCATGAAGCTTTCTTT
V gene: TRBV29-1; clone size: many; CDR3 length: 14; D gene: .; J gene: TRBJ1-3; CDR3 protein: CSVTVGAAGNTIYF; CDR3 DNA: TGCAGCGTTACTGTCGGGGCGGCTGGAAACACCATATATTTT